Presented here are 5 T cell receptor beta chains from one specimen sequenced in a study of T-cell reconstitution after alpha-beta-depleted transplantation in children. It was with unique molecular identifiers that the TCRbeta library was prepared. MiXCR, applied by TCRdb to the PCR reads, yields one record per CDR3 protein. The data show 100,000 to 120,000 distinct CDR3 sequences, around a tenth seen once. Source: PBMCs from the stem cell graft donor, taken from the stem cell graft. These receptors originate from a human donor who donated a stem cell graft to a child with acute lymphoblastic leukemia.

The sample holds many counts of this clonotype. The CDR3 DNA sequence: TGCAGCGTTGCGGAGGGACCCGCCAATCAGCCCCAGCATTTT. It translates to CSVAEGPANQPQHF. The chain recombines TRBV29-1 with TRBJ1-5; D might be TRBD1 (5 bases). Germline V lookup: CDR1 SQVTM, CDR2 ANQGSEA. V lost 4 bases, J lost 3 bases, and 13 bases lay in between. The CDR3 totals 14 residues.

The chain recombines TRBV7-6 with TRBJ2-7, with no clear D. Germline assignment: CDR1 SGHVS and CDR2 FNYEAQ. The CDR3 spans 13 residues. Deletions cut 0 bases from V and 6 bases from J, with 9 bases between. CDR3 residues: CASSLAVVGEQYF. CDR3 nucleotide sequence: TGTGCCAGCAGCTTAGCCGTGGTAGGCGAGCAGTACTTC. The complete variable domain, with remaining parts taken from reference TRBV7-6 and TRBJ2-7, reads GAGVSQSPRYKVTKRGQDVALRCDPISGHVSLYWYRQALGQGPEFLTYFNYEAQQDKSGLPNDRFSAERPEGSISTLTIQRTEQRDSAMYRCASSLAVVGEQYFGPGTRLTVT.

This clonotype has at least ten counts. The CDR3 bases are TGTGCCAGCAGCTTGGGGGGGACAGGGAAGGCCACAGATACGCAGTATTTT. Translation gives CASSLGGTGKATDTQYF. The genes are TRBV5-5 and TRBJ2-3; 9 bases are shared with TRBD1. CDR1 is SGHKS, CDR2 YYEKEE, per germline (reference sequence). The trim removed 0 bases at V and 2 bases at J, leaving 7 bases unmatched. This CDR3 has 17 residues.

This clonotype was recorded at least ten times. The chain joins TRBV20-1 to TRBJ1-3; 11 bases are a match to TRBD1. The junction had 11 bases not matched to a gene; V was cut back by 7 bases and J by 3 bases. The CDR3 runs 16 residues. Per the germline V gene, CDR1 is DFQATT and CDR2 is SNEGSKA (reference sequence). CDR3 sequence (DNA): TGCAGTGTTACAACTACCGGGACAGGGGGTGGAAACACCATATATTTT. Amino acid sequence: CSVTTTGTGGGNTIYF.

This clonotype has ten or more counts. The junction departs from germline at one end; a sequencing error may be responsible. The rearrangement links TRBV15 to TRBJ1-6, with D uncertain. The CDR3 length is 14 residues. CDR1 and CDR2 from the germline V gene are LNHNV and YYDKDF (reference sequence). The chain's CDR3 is CATSRLSSNSPLHF. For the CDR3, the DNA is TGTGCCACCAGCAGATTGTCCTCTAATTCACCCCTCCACTTT.